The 4 T cell receptor beta chains given below trace back to one sample, sequenced in a study of prognosis after radiotherapy for stage I lung cancer. The study amplified the TCR beta CDR3 region from genomic DNA. This amplification was carried out by two rounds of multiplex PCR. Primers specific to each TRBV and TRBJ gene were used in first-round PCR. TCRdb reprocessed the multiplex PCR reads via MiXCR and lists one record per CDR3 protein. The data hold almost 20,000 distinct CDR3 sequences, with around 26% observed a single time. The specimen was PBMCs, collected before or after stereotactic body radiation therapy (not recorded which). These receptor sequences come from a donor aged 50 or older with non-small cell lung cancer.

This chain links TRBV5-1 with TRBJ2-7; TRBD1 or TRBD2 may be the D gene (6 bases each). V lost 0 bases and J lost 9, with 25 bases in between. CDR1 is SGHRS and CDR2 is YFSETQ in the germline V gene. The CDR3 is 17 residues long. The CDR3 coding sequence is TGCGCCAGCAGCTTGGGGTATATCAGGGGAGGCCCGAGCGGGCAGTACTTC. Amino acid sequence: CASSLGYIRGGPSGQYF.

This clonotype occurred many times. The chain uses TRBV19 and TRBJ2-1; 10 nucleotides match TRBD2. V gave up 3 bases and J gave up 9 bases; unmatched junction bases: 8. Germline-derived CDR1 and CDR2 are LNHDA and SQIVND (reference sequence). The CDR3 totals 15 residues. CDR3 bases: TGTGCCAGTAGTATCGGCCTAGCGGGAGTCACTGAGCAGTTCTTC. This encodes CASSIGLAGVTEQFF.

For this clonotype: The junction departs from germline at one end; a sequencing error may be responsible. The chain joins TRBV12-3 or TRBV12-4 to TRBJ2-2, with a tentative D call TRBD2 (5 bases). The CDR3 covers 13 residues. The CDR3 loop is CASKGIYTGELLF. DNA of the CDR3: TGTGCCAGCAAAGGGATTTACACCGGGGAGCTGCTTTTC.

Turning to this clonotype: It is likely a read error: a sequence one base away is far more abundant. V is TRBV6-2 or TRBV6-3 and J is TRBJ1-1; D uncertain. CDR1 MNHEY and CDR2 SVGEGT come from the germline V gene. CDR3 length: 14 residues. The CDR3 nucleotides are TGTGCCAGCATACGACAAAACATGAACATTGAAGCTTTCTTT. Translating it yields CASIRQNMNIEAFF.